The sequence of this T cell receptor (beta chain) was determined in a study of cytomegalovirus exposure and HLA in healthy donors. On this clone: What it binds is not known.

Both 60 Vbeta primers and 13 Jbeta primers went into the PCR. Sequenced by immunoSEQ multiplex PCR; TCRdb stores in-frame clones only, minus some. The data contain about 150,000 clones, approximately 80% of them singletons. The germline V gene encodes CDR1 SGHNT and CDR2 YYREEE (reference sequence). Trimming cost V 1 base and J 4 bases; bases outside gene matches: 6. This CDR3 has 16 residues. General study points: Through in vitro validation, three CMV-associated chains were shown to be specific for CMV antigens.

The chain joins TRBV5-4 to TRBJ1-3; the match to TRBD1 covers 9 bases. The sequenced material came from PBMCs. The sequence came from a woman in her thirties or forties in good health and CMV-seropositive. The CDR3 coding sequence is TGTGCCAGCAGCTTGCAACAGGGGGCCGGGGGAAACACCATATATTTT. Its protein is CASSLQQGAGGNTIYF.